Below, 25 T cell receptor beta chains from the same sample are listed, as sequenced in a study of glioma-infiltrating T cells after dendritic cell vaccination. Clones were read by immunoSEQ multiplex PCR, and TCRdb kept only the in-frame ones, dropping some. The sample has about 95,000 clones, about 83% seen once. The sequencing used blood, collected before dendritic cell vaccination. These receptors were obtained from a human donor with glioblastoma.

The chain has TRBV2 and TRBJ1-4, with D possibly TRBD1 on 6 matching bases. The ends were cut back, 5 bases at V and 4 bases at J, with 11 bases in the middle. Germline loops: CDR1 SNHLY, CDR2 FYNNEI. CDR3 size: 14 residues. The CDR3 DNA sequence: TGTGCCAGCAGTAAGGACAGCTTTAATGAAAAACTGTTTTTT. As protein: CASSKDSFNEKLFF. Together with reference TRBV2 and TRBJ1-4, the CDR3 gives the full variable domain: EPEVTQTPSHQVTQMGQEVILRCVPISNHLYFYWYRQILGQKVEFLVSFYNNEISEKSEIFDDQFSVERPDGSNFTLKIRSTKLEDSAMYFCASSKDSFNEKLFFGSGTQLSVL.

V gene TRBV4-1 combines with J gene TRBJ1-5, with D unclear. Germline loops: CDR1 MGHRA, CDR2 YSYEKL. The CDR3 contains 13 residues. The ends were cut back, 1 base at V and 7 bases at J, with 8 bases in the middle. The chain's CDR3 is CASSQGFEQPQHF. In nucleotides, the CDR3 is TGCGCCAGCAGCCAAGGGTTTGAGCAGCCCCAGCATTTT.

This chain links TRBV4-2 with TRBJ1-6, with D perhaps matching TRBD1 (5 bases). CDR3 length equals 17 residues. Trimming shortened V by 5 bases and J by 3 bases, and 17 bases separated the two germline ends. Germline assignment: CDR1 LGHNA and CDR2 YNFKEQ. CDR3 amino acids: CASSGGAGPVYNSPLHF. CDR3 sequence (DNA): TGTGCCAGCAGCGGCGGGGCGGGCCCTGTCTATAATTCACCCCTCCACTTT.

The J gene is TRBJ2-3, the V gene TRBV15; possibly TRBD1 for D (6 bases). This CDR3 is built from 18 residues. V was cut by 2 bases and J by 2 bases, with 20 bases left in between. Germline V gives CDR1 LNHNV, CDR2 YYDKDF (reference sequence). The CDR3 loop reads CATSRHREGVSHTDTQYF. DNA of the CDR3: TGTGCCACCAGCAGACACCGTGAGGGGGTGTCACACACAGATACGCAGTATTTT. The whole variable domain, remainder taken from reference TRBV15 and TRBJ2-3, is DAMVIQNPRYQVTQFGKPVTLSCSQTLNHNVMYWYQQKSSQAPKLLFHYYDKDFNNEADTPDNFQSRRPNTSFCFLDIRSPGLGDTAMYLCATSRHREGVSHTDTQYFGPGTRLTVL.

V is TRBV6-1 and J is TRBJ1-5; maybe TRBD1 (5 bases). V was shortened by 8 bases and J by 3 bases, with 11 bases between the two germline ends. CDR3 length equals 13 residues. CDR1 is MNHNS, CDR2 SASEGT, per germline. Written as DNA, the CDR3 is TGTGCCAGCGGGGCTCCTCACAATCAGCCCCAGCATTTT. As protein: CASGAPHNQPQHF.

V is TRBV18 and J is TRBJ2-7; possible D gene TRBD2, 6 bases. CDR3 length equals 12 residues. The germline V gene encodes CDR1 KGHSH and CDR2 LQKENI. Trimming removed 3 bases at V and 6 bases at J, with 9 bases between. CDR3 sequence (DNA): TGTGCCAGCTCACCCGGAGGGAGCGAGCAGTACTTC. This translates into CASSPGGSEQYF.

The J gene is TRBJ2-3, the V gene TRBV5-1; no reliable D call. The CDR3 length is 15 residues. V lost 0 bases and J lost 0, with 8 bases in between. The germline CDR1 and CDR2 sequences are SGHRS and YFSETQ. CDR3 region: CASSLGATSTDTQYF. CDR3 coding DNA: TGCGCCAGCAGCTTGGGGGCTACTAGCACAGATACGCAGTATTTT. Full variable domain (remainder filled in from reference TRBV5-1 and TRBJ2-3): KAGVTQTPRYLIKTRGQQVTLSCSPISGHRSVSWYQQTPGQGLQFLFEYFSETQRNKGNFPGRFSGRQFSNSRSEMNVSTLELGDSALYLCASSLGATSTDTQYFGPGTRLTVL.

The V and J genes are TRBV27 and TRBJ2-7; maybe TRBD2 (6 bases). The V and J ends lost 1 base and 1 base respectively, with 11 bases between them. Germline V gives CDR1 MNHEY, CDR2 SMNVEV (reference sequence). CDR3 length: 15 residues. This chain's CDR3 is CASSLLAGTSYEQYF. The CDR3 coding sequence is TGTGCCAGCAGTTTATTGGCGGGGACTTCCTACGAGCAGTACTTC.

The CDR3 nucleotides are TGTGCCAGCAGCCCAGGGACAGGGCACTACTATGGCTACACCTTC. Its protein is CASSPGTGHYYGYTF. This chain links TRBV5-4 with TRBJ1-2; 9 bases line up with TRBD1. The germline gives CDR1 SGHNT, CDR2 YYREEE (reference sequence). The J segment lost 3 bases and the V segment lost 4 bases, leaving 7 bases of the junction unmatched. The CDR3 spans 15 residues.

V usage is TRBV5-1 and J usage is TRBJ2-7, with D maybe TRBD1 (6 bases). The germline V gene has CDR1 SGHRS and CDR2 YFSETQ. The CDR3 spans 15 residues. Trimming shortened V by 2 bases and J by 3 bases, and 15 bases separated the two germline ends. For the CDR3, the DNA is TGCGCCAGCAGCTTTGGACAGAAACAAAGCTACGAGCAGTACTTC. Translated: CASSFGQKQSYEQYF.

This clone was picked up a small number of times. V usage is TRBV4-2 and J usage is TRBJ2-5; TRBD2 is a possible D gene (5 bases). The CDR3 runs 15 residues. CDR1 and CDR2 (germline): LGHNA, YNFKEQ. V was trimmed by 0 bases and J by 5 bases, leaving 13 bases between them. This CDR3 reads CASSQETSSVETQYF. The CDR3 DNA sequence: TGTGCCAGCAGCCAAGAAACTAGTTCGGTGGAGACCCAGTACTTC.

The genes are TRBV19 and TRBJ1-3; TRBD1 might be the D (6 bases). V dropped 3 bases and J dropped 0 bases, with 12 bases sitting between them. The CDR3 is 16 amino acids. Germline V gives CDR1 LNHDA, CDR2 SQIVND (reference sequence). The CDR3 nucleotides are TGTGCCAGTAGTATTGGGGGCGCGTTCTCTGGAAACACCATATATTTT. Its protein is CASSIGGAFSGNTIYF.

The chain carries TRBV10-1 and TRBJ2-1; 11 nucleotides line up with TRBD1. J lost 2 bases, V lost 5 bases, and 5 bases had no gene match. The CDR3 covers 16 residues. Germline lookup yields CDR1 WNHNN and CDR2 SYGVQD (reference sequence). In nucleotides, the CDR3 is TGCGCCAGCAGTTTATCGGGACAGGGGGCCTACAATGAGCAGTTCTTC. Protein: CASSLSGQGAYNEQFF.

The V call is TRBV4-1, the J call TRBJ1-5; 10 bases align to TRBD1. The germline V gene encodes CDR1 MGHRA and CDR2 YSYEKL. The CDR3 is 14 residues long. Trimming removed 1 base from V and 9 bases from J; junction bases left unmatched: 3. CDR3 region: CASSQVDRGSPQHF. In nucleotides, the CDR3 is TGCGCCAGCAGCCAAGTGGACAGGGGGTCGCCCCAGCATTTT.

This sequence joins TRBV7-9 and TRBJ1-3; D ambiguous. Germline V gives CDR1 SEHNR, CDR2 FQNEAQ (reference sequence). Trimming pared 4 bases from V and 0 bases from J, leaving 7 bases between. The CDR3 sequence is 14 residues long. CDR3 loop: CASSSDNSGNTIYF. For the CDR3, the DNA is TGTGCCAGCAGCTCAGACAACTCTGGAAACACCATATATTTT. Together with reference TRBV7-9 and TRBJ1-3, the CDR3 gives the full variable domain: DTGVSQNPRHKITKRGQNVTFRCDPISEHNRLYWYRQTLGQGPEFLTYFQNEAQLEKSRLLSDRFSAERPKGSFSTLEIQRTEQGDSAMYLCASSSDNSGNTIYFGEGSWLTVV.

CDR3 nucleotides: TGTGCCAGCAGCCGGCGGGGGGAGGGCACCGGCGAGCAGTACTTC. The encoded protein is CASSRRGEGTGEQYF. This chain joins TRBV7-9 and TRBJ2-7; 8 bases map to TRBD2. After removal of 5 bases from V and 6 bases from J, the junction contained 12 bases not matched to a gene. There are 15 residues in the CDR3. CDR1 is SEHNR and CDR2 is FQNEAQ in the germline V gene (reference sequence).

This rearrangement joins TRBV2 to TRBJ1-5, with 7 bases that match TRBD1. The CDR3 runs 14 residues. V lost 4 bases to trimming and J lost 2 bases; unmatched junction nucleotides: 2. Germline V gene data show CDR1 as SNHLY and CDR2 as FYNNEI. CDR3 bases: TGTGCCAGCAGTGGACAGGGAGGCAATCAGCCCCAGCATTTT. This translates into CASSGQGGNQPQHF.

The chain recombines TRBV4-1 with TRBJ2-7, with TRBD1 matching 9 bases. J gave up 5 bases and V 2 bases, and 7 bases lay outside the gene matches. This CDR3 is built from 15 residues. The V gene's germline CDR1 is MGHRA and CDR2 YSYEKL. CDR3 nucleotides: TGCGCCAGCAGCCAACCACGGACAGGGGACCACGAGCAGTACTTC. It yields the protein CASSQPRTGDHEQYF.

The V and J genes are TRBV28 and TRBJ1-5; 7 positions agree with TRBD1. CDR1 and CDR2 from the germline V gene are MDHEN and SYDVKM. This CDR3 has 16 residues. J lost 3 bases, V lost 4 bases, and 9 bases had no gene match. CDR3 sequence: CASSSPTGQNNQPQHF. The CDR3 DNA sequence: TGTGCCAGCAGTTCCCCTACGGGACAGAACAATCAGCCCCAGCATTTT. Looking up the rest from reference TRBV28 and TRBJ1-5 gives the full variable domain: DVKVTQSSRYLVKRTGEKVFLECVQDMDHENMFWYRQDPGLGLRLIYFSYDVKMKEKGDIPEGYSVSREKKERFSLILESASTNQTSMYLCASSSPTGQNNQPQHFGDGTRLSIL.

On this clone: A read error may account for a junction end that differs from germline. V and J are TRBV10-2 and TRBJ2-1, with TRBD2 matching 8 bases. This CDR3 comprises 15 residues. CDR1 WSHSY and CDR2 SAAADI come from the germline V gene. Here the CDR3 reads CTSSERPTSADEQFF. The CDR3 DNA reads TGCACCAGCAGTGAGAGACCGACTAGCGCGGATGAGCAGTTCTTC.

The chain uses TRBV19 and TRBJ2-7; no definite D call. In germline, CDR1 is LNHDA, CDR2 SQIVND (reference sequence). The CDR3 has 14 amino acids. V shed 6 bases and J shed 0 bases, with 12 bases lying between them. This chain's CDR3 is CASSQLVPSYEQYF. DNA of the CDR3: TGTGCCAGTAGCCAGCTAGTCCCCTCCTACGAGCAGTACTTC.

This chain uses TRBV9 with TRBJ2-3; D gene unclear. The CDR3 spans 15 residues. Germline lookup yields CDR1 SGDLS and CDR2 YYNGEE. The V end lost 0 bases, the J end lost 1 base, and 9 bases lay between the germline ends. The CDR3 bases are TGTGCCAGCAGCGTAGGAGGCTCCCGCACAGATACGCAGTATTTT. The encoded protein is CASSVGGSRTDTQYF.

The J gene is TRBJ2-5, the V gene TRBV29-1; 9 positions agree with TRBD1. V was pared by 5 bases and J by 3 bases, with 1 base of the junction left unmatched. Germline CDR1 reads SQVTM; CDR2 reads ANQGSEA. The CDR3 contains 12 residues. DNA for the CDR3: TGCAGCGTTAGGACAGGGGAAGAGACCCAGTACTTC. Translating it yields CSVRTGEETQYF.

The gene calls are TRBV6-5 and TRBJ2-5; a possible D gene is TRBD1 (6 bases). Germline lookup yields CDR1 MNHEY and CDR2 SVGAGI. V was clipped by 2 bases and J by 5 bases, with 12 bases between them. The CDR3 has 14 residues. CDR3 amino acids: CASSYGGSGETQYF. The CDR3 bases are TGTGCCAGCAGTTACGGGGGCTCGGGGGAGACCCAGTACTTC.

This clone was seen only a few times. The CDR3 region is CASSIRQGVRYEQYF. Written as DNA, the CDR3 is TGTGCCAGCAGCATTCGACAGGGGGTAAGATACGAGCAGTACTTC. The genes are TRBV7-6 and TRBJ2-7, with 9 bases fitting TRBD1. CDR1 is SGHVS, CDR2 FNYEAQ, per germline. This CDR3 contains 15 residues. V lost 5 bases and J lost 4; bases outside the gene matches: 9.